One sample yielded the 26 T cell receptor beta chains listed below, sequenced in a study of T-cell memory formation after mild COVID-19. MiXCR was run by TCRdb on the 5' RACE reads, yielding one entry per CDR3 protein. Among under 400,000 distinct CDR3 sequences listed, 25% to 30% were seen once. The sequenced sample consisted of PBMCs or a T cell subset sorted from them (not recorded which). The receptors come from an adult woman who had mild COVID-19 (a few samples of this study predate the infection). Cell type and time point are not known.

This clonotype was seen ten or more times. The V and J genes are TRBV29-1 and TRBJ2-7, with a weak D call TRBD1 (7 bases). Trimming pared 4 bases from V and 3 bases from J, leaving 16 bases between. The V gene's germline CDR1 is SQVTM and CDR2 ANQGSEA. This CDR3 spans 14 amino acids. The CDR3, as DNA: TGCAGCGTTGTTAGACAGGGACTTATCTACGAGCAGTACTTC. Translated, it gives CSVVRQGLIYEQYF.

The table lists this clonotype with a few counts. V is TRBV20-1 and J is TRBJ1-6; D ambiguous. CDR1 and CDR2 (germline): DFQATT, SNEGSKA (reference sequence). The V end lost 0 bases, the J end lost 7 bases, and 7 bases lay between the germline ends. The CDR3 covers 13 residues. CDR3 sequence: CSARDRRNSPLHF. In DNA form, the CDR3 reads TGCAGTGCTAGAGATCGAAGGAATTCACCCCTCCACTTT.

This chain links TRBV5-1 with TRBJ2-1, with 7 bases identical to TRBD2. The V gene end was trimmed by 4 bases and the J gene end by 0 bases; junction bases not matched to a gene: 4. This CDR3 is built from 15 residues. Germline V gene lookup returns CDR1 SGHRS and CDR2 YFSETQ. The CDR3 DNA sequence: TGCGCCAGCAGCGACCGGACTAGCTCCTACAATGAGCAGTTCTTC. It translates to CASSDRTSSYNEQFF.

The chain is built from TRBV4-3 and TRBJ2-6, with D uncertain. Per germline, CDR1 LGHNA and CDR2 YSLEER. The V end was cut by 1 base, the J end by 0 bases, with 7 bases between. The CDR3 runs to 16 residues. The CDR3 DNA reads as TGCGCCAGCAGCCAAGCTCCCGGCTCTGGGGCCAACGTCCTGACTTTC. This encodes CASSQAPGSGANVLTF.

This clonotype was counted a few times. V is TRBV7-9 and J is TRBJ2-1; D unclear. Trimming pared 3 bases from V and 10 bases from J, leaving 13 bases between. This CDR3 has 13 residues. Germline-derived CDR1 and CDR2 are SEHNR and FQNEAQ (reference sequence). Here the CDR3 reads CASSFPPGREQFF. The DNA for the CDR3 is TGTGCCAGCAGCTTCCCCCCCGGTAGAGAGCAGTTCTTC.

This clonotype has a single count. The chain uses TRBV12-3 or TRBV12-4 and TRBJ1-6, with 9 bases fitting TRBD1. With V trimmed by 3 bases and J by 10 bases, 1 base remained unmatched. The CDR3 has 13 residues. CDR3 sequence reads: CASSFDRGSPLHF. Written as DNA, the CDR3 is TGTGCCAGCAGTTTTGACAGGGGGTCACCCCTCCACTTT.

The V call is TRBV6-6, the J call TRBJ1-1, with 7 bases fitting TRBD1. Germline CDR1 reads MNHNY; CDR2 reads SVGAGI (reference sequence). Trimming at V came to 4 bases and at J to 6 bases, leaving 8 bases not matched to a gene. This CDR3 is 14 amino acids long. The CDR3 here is CASSSTRGSAEAFF. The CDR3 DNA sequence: TGTGCCAGCAGTTCTACCAGGGGGAGCGCTGAAGCTTTCTTT.

CDR3 sequence: CASLRDLNTQYF. CDR3 DNA: TGTGCTAGCCTCCGGGATCTAAATACGCAGTATTTT. The chain links TRBV12-5 to TRBJ2-3; perhaps TRBD2 as D (5 bases). Looked up from germline, CDR1 is LGHNT and CDR2 is FRNRAP. The CDR3 sequence is 12 residues long. V lost 9 bases, J lost 7 bases, and 14 bases lay in between.

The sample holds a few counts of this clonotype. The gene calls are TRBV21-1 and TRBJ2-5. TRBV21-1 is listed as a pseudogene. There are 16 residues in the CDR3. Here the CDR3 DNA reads TGTGCCAGCAGCAAAGCGGGCACCGTCCTCCAAGAGACCCAGTACTTC. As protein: CASSKAGTVLQETQYF.

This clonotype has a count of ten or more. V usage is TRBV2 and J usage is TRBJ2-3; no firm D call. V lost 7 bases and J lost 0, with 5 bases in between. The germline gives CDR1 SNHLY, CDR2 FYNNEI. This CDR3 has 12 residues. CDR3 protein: CASIASTDTQYF. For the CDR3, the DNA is TGTGCCAGCATCGCCAGCACAGATACGCAGTATTTT.

The CDR3 DNA reads TGTGCCAGCAGTGAAGTGCTCGGGAAGACAGGGGAAGAGACCCAGTACTTC. It yields the protein CASSEVLGKTGEETQYF. The chain joins TRBV6-1 to TRBJ2-5; TRBD1 matches at 8 bases. CDR1 MNHNS and CDR2 SASEGT come from the germline V gene. V shed 1 base and J 3 bases; nucleotides not matched to a gene: 10. This CDR3 has 17 residues.

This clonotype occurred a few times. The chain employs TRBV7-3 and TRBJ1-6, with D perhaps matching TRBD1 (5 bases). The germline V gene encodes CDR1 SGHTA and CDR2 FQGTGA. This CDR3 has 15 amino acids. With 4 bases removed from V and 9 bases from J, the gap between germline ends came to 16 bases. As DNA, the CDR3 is TGTGCCAGCAGCTCCGACAACGGGGGGATTTCACCCCTCCACTTT. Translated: CASSSDNGGISPLHF.

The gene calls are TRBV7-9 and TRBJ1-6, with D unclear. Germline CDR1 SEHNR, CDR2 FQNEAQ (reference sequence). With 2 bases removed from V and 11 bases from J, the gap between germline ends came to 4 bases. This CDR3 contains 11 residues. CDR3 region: CASSLSPPLHF. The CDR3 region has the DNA TGTGCCAGCAGCTTATCTCCACCCCTCCACTTT.

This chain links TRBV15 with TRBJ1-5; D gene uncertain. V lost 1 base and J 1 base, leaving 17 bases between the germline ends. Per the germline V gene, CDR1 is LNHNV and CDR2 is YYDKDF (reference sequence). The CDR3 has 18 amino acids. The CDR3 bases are TGTGCCACCAGCAGAGCCTCGGCGGGAAGAGTAAGCAATCAGCCCCAGCATTTT. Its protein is CATSRASAGRVSNQPQHF.

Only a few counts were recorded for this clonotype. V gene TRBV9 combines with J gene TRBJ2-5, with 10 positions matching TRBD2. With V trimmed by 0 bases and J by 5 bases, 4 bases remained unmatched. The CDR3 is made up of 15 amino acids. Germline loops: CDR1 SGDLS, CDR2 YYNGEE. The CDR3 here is CASSVEASGSETQYF. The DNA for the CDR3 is TGTGCCAGCAGCGTAGAAGCTAGCGGGAGTGAGACCCAGTACTTC.

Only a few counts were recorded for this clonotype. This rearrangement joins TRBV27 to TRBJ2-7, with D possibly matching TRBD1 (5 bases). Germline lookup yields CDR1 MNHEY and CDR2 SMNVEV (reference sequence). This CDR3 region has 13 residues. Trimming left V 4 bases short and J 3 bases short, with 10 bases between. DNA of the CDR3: TGTGCCAGCAGTTCTGGGGCCAACTACGAGCAGTACTTC. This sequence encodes CASSSGANYEQYF.

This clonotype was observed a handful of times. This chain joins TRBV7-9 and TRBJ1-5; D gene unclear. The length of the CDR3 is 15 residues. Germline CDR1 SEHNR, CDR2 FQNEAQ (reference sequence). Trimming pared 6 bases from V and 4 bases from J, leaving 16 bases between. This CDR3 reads CASSTAEQANQPQHF. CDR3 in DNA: TGTGCCAGCAGTACGGCAGAGCAGGCAAATCAGCCCCAGCATTTT.

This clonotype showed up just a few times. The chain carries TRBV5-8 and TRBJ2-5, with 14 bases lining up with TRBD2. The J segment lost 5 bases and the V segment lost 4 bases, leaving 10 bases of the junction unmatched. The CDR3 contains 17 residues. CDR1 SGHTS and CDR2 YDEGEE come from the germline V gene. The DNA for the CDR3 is TGTGCCAGCAGCCTAGGGACTAGCGGGAGTATATTGGAGACCCAGTACTTC. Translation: CASSLGTSGSILETQYF.

The CDR3 DNA reads TGTGCCAGCAGTGTGTCTAGGGACAGGGGTTACGAGCAGTACTTC. This codes for CASSVSRDRGYEQYF. The chain links TRBV2 to TRBJ2-7; 10 bases are a match to TRBD1. The ends lost 4 bases at V and 4 bases at J; junction bases unmatched: 7. The CDR3 extends over 15 amino acids. Germline-derived CDR1 and CDR2 are SNHLY and FYNNEI.

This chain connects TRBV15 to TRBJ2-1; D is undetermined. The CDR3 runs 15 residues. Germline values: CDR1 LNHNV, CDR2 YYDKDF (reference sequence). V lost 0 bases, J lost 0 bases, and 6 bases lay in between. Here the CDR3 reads CATSRDHSSYNEQFF. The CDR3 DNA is TGTGCCACCAGCAGAGATCACAGCTCCTACAATGAGCAGTTCTTC.

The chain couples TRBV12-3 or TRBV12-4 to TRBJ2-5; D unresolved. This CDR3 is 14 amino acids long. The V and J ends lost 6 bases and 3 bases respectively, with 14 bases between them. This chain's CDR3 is CASSPPVREETQYF. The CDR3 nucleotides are TGTGCCAGCAGCCCCCCGGTCCGAGAAGAGACCCAGTACTTC.

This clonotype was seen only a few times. The CDR3 DNA reads as TGTGCCACCAGTGATTTGGAGGGCGCAAAACTGTTTTTT. Amino acids: CATSDLEGAKLFF. The genes are TRBV24-1 and TRBJ1-4, with D unresolved. CDR1 is KGHDR, CDR2 SFDVKD, per germline. The CDR3 is made up of 13 amino acids. Deletions cut 0 bases from V and 10 bases from J, with 8 bases between.

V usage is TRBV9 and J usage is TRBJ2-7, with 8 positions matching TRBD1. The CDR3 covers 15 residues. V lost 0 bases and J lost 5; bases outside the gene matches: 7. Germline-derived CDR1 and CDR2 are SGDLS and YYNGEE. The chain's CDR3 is CASSVGGQGKNEQYF. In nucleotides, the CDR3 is TGTGCCAGCAGCGTAGGCGGACAGGGTAAAAACGAGCAGTACTTC.

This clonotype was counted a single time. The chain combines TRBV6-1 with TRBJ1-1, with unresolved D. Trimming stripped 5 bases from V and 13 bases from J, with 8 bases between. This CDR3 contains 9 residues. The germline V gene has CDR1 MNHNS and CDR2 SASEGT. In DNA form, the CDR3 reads TGTGCCAGCAGTCCTAGACGTTTCTTT. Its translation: CASSPRRFF.

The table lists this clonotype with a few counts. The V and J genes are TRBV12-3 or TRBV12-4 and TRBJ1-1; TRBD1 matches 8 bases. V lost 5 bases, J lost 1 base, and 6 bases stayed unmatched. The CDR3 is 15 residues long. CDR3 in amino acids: CASSPRQGTNTEAFF. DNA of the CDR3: TGTGCCAGCAGTCCTCGACAGGGGACGAACACTGAAGCTTTCTTT.

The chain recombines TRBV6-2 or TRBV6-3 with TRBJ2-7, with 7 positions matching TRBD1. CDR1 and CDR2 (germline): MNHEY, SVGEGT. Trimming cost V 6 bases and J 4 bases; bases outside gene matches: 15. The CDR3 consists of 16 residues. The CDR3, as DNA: TGTGCCAGCAGACCCCGAAGCGGACAGGAACCTTACGAGCAGTACTTC. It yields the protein CASRPRSGQEPYEQYF.